These 2 T cell receptor beta chains came from one sample sequenced in a study of persistence of HIV-infected CD4 T cells. The stimulus was lysate of CMV-infected fibroblasts, around 11 ug/mL. Memory cells lacking CD40L and CD69 with high CD45RO were sorted. Which antigens these TCRs recognize remains unknown. The immunoSEQ assay was version 4, run in survey mode. Clones were sequenced by immunoSEQ multiplex PCR, and TCRdb holds only the in-frame ones, with some missing. The sample records 30,000 or so clones, approximately 85% being singletons. This material consisted of CD4+ T cells sorted from PBMCs after approximately 20-hour stimulation, taken from a patient who received antiretroviral therapy. Receptor source: an adult man with HIV who was CMV-seropositive.

This rearrangement joins TRBV7-9 to TRBJ2-2, with 10 bases aligning to TRBD1. The germline CDR1 and CDR2 sequences are SEHNR and FQNEAQ (reference sequence). Trimming took 0 bases from V and 4 from J; bases not matched to a gene: 2. This CDR3 has 16 residues. Written as DNA, the CDR3 is TGTGCCAGCAGCTTAGCCCGGGACAGGGGCACCGGGGAGCTGTTTTTT. This gives the protein CASSLARDRGTGELFF.

V is TRBV3-1 (or the pseudogene TRBV3-2) and J is TRBJ1-2; possibly TRBD1 for D (6 bases). The CDR3 length is 15 residues. Trimming shortened V by 0 bases and J by 5 bases, and 13 bases separated the two germline ends. Germline V gene sequence: CDR1 LGHDT, CDR2 YNNKEL (reference sequence). The CDR3 bases are TGTGCCAGCAGCCAAGAGGTCAGGGGAGTTTATGGCTACACCTTC. It codes for CASSQEVRGVYGYTF.